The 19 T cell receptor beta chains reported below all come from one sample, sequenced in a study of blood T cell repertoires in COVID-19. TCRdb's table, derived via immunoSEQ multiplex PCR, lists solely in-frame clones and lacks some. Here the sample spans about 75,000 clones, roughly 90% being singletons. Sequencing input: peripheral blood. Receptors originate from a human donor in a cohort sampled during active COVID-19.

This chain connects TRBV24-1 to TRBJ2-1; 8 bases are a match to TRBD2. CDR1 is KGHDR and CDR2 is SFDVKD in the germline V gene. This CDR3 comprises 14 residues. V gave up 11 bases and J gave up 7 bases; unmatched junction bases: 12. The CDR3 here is CAKRTSPAVNEQFF. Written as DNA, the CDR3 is TGTGCCAAACGGACTAGCCCTGCGGTAAATGAGCAGTTCTTC.

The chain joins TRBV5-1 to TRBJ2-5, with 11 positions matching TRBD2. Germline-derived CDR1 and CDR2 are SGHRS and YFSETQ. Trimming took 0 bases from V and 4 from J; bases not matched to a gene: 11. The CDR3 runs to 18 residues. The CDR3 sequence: CASSLAIPSGRSVETQYF. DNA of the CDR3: TGCGCCAGCAGCTTGGCCATCCCTAGCGGGAGGTCAGTAGAGACCCAGTACTTC.

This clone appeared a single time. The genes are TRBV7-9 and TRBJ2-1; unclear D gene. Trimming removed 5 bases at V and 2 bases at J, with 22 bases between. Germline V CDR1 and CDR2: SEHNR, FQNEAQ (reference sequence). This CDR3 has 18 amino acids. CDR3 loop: CASSPTPKDHGAYNEQFF. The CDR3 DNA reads TGTGCCAGCAGCCCTACCCCAAAAGACCACGGAGCCTACAATGAGCAGTTCTTC.

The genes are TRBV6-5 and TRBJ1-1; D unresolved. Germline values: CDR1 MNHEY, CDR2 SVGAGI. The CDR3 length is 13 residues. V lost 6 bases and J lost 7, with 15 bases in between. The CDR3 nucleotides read TGTGCCAGCAGGCCGATCCTAAGAGTTGAAGCTTTCTTT. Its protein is CASRPILRVEAFF.

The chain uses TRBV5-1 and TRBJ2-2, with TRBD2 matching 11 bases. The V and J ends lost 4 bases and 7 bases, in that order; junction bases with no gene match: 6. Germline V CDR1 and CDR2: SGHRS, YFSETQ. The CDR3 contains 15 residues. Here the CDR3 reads CASSPLAGEDGELFF. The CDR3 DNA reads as TGCGCCAGCAGCCCACTAGCGGGGGAGGACGGGGAGCTGTTTTTT.

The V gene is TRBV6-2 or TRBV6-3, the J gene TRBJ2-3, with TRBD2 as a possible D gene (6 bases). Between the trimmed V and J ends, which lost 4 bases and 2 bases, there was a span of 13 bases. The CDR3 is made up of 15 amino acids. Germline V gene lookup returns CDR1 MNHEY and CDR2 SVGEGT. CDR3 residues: CASSFNSGTTDTQYF. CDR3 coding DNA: TGTGCCAGCAGTTTTAATAGCGGTACCACAGATACGCAGTATTTT.

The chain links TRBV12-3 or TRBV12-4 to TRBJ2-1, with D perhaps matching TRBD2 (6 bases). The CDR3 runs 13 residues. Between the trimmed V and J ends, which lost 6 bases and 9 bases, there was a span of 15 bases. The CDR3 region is CASSPRLGFEQFF. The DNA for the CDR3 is TGTGCCAGCAGCCCTCGACTAGGTTTTGAGCAGTTCTTC.

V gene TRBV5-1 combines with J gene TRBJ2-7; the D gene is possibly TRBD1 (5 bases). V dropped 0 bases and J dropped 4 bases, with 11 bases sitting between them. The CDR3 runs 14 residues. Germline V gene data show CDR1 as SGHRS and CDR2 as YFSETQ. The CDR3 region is CASSLDQTEYEQYF. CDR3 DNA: TGCGCCAGCAGCTTGGATCAGACAGAGTACGAGCAGTACTTC.

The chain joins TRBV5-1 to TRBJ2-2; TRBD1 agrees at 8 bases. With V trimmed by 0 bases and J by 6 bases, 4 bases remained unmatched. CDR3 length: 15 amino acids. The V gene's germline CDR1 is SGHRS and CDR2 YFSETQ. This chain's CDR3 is CASSLGQGFAGELFF. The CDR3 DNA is TGCGCCAGCAGCTTGGGACAGGGGTTCGCCGGGGAGCTGTTTTTT.

Here the CDR3 reads CASSQDGAVNQPQHF. DNA of the CDR3: TGCGCCAGCAGCCAAGACGGTGCTGTCAATCAGCCCCAGCATTTT. The rearrangement uses TRBV4-1 and TRBJ1-5; D remains unclear. Trimming shortened V by 0 bases and J by 3 bases, and 9 bases separated the two germline ends. Germline lookup yields CDR1 MGHRA and CDR2 YSYEKL. This CDR3 is 15 amino acids long.

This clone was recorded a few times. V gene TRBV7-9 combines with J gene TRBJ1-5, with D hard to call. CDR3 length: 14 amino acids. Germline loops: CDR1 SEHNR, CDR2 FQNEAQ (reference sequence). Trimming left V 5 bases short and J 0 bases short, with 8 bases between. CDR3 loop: CASSALDSNQPQHF. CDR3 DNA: TGTGCCAGCAGCGCTTTAGATAGCAATCAGCCCCAGCATTTT. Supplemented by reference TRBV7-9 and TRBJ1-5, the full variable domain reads DTGVSQNPRHKITKRGQNVTFRCDPISEHNRLYWYRQTLGQGPEFLTYFQNEAQLEKSRLLSDRFSAERPKGSFSTLEIQRTEQGDSAMYLCASSALDSNQPQHFGDGTRLSIL.

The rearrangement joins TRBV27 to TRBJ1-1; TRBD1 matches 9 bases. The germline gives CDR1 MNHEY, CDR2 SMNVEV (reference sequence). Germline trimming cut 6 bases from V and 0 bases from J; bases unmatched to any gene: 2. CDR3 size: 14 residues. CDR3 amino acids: CASSNRGLNTEAFF. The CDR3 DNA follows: TGTGCCAGCAGCAACAGGGGGCTGAACACTGAAGCTTTCTTT.

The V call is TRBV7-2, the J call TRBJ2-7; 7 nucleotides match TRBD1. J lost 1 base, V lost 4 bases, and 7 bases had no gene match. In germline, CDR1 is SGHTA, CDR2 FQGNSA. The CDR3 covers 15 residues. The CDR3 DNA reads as TGTGCCAGCAGCTCCGGACAGGTGGGGTCCTACGAGCAGTACTTC. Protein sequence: CASSSGQVGSYEQYF.

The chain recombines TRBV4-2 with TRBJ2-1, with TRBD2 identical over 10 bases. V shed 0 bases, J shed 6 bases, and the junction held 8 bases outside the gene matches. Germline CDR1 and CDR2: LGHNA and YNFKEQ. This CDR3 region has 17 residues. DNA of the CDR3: TGTGCCAGCAGCCAAGATAGGACTAGCGGCGTAGGCAATGAGCAGTTCTTC. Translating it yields CASSQDRTSGVGNEQFF.

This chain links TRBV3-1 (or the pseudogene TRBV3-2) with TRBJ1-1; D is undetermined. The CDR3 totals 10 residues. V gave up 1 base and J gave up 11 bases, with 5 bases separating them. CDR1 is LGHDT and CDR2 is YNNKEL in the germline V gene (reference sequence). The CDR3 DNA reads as TGTGCCAGCAGCCAAGTGCGGGCTTTCTTT. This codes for CASSQVRAFF.

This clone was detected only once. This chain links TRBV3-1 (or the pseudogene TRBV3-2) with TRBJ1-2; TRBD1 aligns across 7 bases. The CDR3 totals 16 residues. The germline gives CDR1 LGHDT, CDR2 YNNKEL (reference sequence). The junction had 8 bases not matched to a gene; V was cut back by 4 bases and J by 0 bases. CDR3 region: CASSREVTGANYGYTF. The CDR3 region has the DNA TGTGCCAGCAGCCGAGAAGTCACAGGGGCTAACTATGGCTACACCTTC.

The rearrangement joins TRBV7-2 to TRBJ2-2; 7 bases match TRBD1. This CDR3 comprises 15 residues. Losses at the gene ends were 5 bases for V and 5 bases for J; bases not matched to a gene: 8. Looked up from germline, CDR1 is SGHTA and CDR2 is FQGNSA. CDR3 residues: CASSTRQGQTGELFF. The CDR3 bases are TGTGCCAGCAGCACGAGACAGGGCCAAACCGGGGAGCTGTTTTTT. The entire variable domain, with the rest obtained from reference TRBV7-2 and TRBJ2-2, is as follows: GAGVSQSPSNKVTEKGKDVELRCDPISGHTALYWYRQSLGQGLEFLIYFQGNSAPDKSGLPSDRFSAERTGGSVSTLTIQRTQQEDSAVYLCASSTRQGQTGELFFGEGSRLTVL.

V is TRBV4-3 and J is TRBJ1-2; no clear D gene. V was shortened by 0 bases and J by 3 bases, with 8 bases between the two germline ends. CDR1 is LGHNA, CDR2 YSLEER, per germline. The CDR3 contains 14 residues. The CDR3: CASSQDIYYYGYTF. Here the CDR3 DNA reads TGCGCCAGCAGCCAAGATATTTACTACTATGGCTACACCTTC.

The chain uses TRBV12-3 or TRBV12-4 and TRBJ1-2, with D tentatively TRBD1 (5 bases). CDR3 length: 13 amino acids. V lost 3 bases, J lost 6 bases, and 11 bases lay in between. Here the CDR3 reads CASSLGSGDGYTF. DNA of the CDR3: TGTGCCAGCAGTTTGGGTTCGGGGGATGGCTACACCTTC.